This T cell receptor (beta chain) was profiled in a study of early T cells in non-severe SARS-CoV-2 infection. In the library, individual cDNA molecules carried attached unique molecular identifiers. TCRdb reprocessed the 5' RACE reads with MiXCR, giving one entry per CDR3 protein. The repertoire holds 100,000 or so distinct CDR3 sequences, 16% seen once, with roughly 4.7% in the top ten. This CDR3 has 14 residues. Germline CDR1 and CDR2: DFQATT and SNEGSKA (reference sequence). V lost 5 bases and J lost 0, with 14 bases in between. The gene calls are TRBV20-1 and TRBJ2-7; TRBD2 might be the D (6 bases). This material consisted of whole blood, taken at baseline. The clonotype comes from an adult who was a healthcare worker with PCR-confirmed SARS-CoV-2 infection or an uninfected control (not recorded which). DNA of the CDR3: TGCAGTGCTGCCCTAGCGTCTAGCTCCTACGAGCAGTACTTC. Amino acid sequence: CSAALASSSYEQYF.